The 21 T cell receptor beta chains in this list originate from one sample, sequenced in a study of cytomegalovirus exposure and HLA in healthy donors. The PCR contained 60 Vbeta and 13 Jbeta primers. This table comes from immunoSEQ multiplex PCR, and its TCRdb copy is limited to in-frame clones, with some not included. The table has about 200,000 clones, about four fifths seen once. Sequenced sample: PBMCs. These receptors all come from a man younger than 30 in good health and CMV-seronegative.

In nucleotides, the CDR3 is TGTGCCAGCAGCCCTACTAGCGGGGGGGGTTACAATGAGCAGTTCTTC. Translating it yields CASSPTSGGGYNEQFF. V usage is TRBV6-4 and J usage is TRBJ2-1, with TRBD2 identical over 13 bases. The CDR3 extends over 16 amino acids. V was pared by 6 bases and J by 4 bases, with 6 bases of the junction left unmatched. Germline CDR1 is MRHNA and CDR2 is SNTAGT.

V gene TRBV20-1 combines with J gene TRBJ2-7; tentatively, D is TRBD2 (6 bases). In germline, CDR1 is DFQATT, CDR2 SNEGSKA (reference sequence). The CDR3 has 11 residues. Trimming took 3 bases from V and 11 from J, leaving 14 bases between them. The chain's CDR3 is CSARTALAEYF. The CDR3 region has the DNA TGCAGTGCTAGGACGGCACTAGCTGAGTACTTC.

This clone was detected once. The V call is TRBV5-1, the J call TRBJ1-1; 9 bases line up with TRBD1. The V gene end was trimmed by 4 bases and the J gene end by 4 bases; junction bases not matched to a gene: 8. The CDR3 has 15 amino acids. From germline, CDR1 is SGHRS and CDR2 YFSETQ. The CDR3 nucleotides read TGCGCCAGCAGCCAGAGGACAGGGGAGCTCACTGAAGCTTTCTTT. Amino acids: CASSQRTGELTEAFF.

The CDR3 DNA reads TGTGCCAGCACCCCCCAGGCAGGGCGGTACAATGAGCAGTTCTTC. Translation gives CASTPQAGRYNEQFF. The chain recombines TRBV6-4 with TRBJ2-1, with a possible D match to TRBD1 (5 bases). The germline V gene encodes CDR1 MRHNA and CDR2 SNTAGT. The V and J ends lost 7 bases and 4 bases respectively, with 17 bases between them. The CDR3 contains 15 residues.

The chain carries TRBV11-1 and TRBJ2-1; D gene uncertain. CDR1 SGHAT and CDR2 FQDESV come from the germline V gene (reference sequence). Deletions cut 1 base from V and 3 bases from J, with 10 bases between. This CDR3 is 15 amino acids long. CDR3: CASSLVRRYYNEQFF. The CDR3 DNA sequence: TGTGCCAGCAGCTTAGTCCGGCGGTACTACAATGAGCAGTTCTTC.

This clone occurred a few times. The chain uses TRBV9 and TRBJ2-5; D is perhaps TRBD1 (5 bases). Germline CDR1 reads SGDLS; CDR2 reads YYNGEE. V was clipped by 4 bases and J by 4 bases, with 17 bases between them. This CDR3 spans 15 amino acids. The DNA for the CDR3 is TGTGCCAGCAGCCCCCGATCGGACATCGGAGAGACCCAGTACTTC. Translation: CASSPRSDIGETQYF.

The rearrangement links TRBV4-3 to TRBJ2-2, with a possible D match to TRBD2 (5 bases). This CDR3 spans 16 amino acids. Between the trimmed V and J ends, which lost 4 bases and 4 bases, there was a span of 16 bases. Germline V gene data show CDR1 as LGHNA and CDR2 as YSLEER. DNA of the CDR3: TGCGCCAGCAGCCTAGAGACGATGGGGAGCACCGGGGAGCTGTTTTTT. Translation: CASSLETMGSTGELFF.

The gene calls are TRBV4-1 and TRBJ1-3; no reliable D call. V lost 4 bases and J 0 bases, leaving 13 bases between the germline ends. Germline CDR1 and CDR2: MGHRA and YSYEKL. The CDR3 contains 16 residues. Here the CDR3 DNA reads TGCGCCAGCAGCCTCGCCCCAACGGGCTCTGGAAACACCATATATTTT. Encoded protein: CASSLAPTGSGNTIYF.

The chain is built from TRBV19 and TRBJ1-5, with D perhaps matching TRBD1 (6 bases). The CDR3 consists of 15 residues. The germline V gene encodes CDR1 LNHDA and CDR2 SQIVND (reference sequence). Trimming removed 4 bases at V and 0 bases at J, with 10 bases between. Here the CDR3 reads CASSKQGTSNQPQHF. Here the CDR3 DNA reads TGTGCCAGTAGTAAGCAGGGGACTAGCAATCAGCCCCAGCATTTT.

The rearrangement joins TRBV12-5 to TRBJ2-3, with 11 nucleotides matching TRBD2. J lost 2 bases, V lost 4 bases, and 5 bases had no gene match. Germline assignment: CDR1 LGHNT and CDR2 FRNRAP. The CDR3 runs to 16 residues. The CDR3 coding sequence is TGTGCTAGTGGTTGGGTAGCGGGGGGGTTCACAGATACGCAGTATTTT. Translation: CASGWVAGGFTDTQYF. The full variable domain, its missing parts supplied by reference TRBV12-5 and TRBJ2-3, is DARVTQTPRHKVTEMGQEVTMRCQPILGHNTVFWYRQTMMQGLELLAYFRNRAPLDDSGMPKDRFSAEMPDATLATLKIQPSEPRDSAVYFCASGWVAGGFTDTQYFGPGTRLTVL.

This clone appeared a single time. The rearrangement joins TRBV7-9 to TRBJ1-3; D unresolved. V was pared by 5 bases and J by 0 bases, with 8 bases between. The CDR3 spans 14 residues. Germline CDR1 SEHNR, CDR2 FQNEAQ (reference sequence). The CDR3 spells CASSASYSGNTIYF. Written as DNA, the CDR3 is TGTGCCAGCAGCGCGTCGTACTCTGGAAACACCATATATTTT.

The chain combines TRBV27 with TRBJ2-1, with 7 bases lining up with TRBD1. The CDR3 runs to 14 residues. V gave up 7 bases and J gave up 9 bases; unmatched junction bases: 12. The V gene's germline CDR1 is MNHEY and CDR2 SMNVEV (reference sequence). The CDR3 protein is CASIRDRASSEQFF. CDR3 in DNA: TGTGCCAGCATCCGAGACAGGGCGTCATCTGAGCAGTTCTTC.

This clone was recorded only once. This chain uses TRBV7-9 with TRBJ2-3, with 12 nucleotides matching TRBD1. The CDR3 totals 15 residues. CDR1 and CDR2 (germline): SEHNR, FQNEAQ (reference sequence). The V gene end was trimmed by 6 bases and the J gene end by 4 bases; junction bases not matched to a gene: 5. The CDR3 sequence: CASRRDRGQSDTQYF. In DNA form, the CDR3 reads TGTGCCAGCAGAAGGGACAGGGGGCAGTCAGATACGCAGTATTTT.

The CDR3 coding sequence is TGCGCCAGCAGCGGAACTAGCGGCGCCTACGAGCAGTACTTC. Its protein product is CASSGTSGAYEQYF. The V gene is TRBV5-1, the J gene TRBJ2-7; 8 nucleotides align to TRBD2. This CDR3 comprises 14 residues. Per the germline V gene, CDR1 is SGHRS and CDR2 is YFSETQ. V dropped 4 bases and J dropped 2; count of bases not matched to a gene: 5.

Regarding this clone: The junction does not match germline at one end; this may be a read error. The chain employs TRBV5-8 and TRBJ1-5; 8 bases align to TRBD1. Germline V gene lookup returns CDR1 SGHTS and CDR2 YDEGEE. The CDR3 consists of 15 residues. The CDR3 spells CASSLRTGRNRPQHF. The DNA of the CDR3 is TGTGCCAGCAGCCTAAGGACAGGGCGTAATCGGCCCCAGCATTTT.

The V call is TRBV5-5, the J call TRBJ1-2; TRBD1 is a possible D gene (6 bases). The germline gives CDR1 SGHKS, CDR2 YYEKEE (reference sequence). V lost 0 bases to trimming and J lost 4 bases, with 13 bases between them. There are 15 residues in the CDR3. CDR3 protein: CASSLAIQGSYGYTF. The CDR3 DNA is TGTGCCAGCAGCTTGGCCATCCAGGGGTCCTATGGCTACACCTTC.

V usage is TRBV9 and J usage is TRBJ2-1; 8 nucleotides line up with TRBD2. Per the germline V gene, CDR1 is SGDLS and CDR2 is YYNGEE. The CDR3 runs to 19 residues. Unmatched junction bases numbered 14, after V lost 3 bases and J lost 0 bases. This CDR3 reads CASSEGVAGSKNSYNEQFF. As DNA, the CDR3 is TGTGCCAGCAGCGAGGGAGTAGCGGGAAGTAAAAACTCCTACAATGAGCAGTTCTTC.

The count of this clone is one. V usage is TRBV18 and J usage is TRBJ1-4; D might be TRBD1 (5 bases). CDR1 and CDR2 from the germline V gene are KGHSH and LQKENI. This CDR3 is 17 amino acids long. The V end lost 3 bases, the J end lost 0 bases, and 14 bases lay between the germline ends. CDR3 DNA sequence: TGTGCCAGCTCACCGGGGCCCGCAGGGACAACTAATGAAAAACTGTTTTTT. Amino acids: CASSPGPAGTTNEKLFF.

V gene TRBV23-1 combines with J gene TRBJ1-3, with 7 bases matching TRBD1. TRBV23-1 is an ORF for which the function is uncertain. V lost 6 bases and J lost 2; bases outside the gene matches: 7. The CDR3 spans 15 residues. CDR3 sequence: CASSNQTGAGNTIYF. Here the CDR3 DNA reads TGCGCCAGCAGCAATCAAACAGGGGCTGGAAACACCATATATTTT.

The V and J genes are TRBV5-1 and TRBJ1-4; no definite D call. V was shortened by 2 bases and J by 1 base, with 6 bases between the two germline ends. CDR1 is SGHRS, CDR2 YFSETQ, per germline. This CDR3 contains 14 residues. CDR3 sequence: CASSLAGTNEKLFF. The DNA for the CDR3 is TGCGCCAGCAGCTTAGCAGGAACTAATGAAAAACTGTTTTTT.

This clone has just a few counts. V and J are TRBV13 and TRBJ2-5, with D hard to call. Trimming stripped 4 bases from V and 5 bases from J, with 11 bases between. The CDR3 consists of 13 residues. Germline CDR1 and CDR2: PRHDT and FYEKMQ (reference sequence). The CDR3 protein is CASSSPVRETQYF. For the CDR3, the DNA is TGTGCCAGCAGCTCTCCGGTCAGGGAGACCCAGTACTTC. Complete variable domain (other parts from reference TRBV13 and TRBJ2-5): AAGVIQSPRHLIKEKRETATLKCYPIPRHDTVYWYQQGPGQDPQFLISFYEKMQSDKGSIPDRFSAQQFSDYHSELNMSSLELGDSALYFCASSSPVRETQYFGPGTRLLVL.